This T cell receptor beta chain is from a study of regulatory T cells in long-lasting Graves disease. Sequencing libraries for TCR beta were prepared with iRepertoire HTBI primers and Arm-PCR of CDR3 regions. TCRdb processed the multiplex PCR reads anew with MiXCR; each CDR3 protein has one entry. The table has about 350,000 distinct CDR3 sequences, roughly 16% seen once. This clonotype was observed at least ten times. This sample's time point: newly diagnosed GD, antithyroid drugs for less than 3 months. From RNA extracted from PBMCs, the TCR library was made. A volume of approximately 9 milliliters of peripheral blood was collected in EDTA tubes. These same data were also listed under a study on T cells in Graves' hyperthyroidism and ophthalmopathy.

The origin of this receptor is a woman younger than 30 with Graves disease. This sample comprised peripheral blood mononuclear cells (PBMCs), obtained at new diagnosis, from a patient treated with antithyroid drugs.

CDR3 protein: CSVASGRSSYEQYF. DNA for the CDR3: TGCAGCGTCGCTAGCGGGAGGAGCTCCTACGAGCAGTACTTC. This chain uses TRBV29-1 with TRBJ2-7; 11 nucleotides match TRBD2. The germline V gene encodes CDR1 SQVTM and CDR2 ANQGSEA. CDR3 size: 14 residues. Unmatched junction bases numbered 4, after V lost 6 bases and J lost 0 bases.